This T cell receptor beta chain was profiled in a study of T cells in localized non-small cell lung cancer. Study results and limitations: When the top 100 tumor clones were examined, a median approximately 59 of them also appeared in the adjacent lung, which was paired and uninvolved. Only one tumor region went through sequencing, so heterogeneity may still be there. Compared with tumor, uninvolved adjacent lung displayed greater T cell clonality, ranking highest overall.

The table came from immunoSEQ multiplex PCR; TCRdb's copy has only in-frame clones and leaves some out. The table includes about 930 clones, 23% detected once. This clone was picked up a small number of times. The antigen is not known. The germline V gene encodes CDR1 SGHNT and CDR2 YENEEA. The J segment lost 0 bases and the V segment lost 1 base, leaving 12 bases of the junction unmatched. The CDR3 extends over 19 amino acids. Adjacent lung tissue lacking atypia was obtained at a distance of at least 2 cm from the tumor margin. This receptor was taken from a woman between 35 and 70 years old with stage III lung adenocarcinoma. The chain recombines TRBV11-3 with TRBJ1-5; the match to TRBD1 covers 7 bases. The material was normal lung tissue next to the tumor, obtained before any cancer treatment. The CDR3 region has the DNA TGTGCCAGCAGCTTAGTATCGTCAGGGGGGGCCTATAGCAATCAGCCCCAGCATTTT. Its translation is CASSLVSSGGAYSNQPQHF.